This T cell receptor (beta chain) was retrieved from a study of blood T cell repertoires in COVID-19. At the level of the study: COVID-19 samples from acute and convalescent phases originated in the United States, Italy and Spain. PBMCs, B-cell-depleted T cells, or T cells were the source of the cDNA or gDNA that made up the material.

Sequencing used immunoSEQ multiplex PCR; TCRdb keeps in-frame clones, though not all of them. The table has roughly 350,000 clones, roughly 88% seen once. The germline V gene encodes CDR1 SQVTM and CDR2 ANQGSEA. V gave up 4 bases and J gave up 9 bases; unmatched junction bases: 9. The CDR3 extends over 14 amino acids. The V call is TRBV29-1, the J call TRBJ2-1, with TRBD2 identical over 10 bases. Sequenced sample: peripheral blood. The TCR originated in a woman aged 50 to 65 with active or convalescent COVID-19. The CDR3 loop is CSVGSGGPLSEQFF. The CDR3 nucleotides are TGCAGCGTTGGTAGCGGGGGGCCCCTGAGTGAGCAGTTCTTC.